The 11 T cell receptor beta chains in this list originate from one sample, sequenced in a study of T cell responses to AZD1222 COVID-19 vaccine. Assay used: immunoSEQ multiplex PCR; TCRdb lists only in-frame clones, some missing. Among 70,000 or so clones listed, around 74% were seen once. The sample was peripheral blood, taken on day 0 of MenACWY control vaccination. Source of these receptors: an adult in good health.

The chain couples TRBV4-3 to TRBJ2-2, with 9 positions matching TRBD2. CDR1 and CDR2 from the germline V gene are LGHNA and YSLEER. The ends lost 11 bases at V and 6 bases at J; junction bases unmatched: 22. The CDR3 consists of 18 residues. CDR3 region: CAPRPRGAGGGSAGELFF. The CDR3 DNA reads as TGCGCCCCCCGCCCCCGGGGAGCGGGGGGCGGGAGCGCCGGGGAGCTGTTTTTT.

The CDR3 bases are TGTGCCAGCTCACCGACAGGGGGCGATCAGCCCCAGCATTTT. Translated: CASSPTGGDQPQHF. V and J are TRBV18 and TRBJ1-5, with TRBD1 matching 10 bases. Trimming removed 3 bases from V and 5 bases from J; junction bases left unmatched: 1. CDR3 length: 14 residues. Germline lookup yields CDR1 KGHSH and CDR2 LQKENI. The complete variable domain, with remaining parts taken from reference TRBV18 and TRBJ1-5, reads NAGVMQNPRHLVRRRGQEARLRCSPMKGHSHVYWYRQLPEEGLKFMVYLQKENIIDESGMPKERFSAEFPKEGPSILRIQQVVRGDSAAYFCASSPTGGDQPQHFGDGTRLSIL.

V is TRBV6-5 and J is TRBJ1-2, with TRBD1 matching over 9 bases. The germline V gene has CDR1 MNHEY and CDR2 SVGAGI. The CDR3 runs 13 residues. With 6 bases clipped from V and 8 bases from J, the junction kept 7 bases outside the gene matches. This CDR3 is CASSLQGAGGYTF. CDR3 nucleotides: TGTGCCAGCAGCCTACAGGGGGCAGGGGGCTACACCTTC.

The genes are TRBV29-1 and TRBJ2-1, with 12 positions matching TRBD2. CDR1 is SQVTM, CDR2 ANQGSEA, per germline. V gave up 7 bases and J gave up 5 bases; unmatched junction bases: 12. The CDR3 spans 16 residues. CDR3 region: CSGLLLAGGLNNEQFF. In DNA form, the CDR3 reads TGCAGCGGCCTTTTACTAGCGGGAGGTCTAAACAATGAGCAGTTCTTC.

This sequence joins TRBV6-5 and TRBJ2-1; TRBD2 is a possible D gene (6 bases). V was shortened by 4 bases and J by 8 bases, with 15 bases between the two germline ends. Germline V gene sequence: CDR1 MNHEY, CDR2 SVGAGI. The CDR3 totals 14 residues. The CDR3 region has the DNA TGTGCCAGCAGTTTAGGCCTACCGGGGGATGAGCAGTTCTTC. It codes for CASSLGLPGDEQFF.

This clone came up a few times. CDR3 in DNA: TGTGCCAGCAGTCCGAGGAGACCCCCATTTTACAATGAGCAGTTCTTC. It encodes CASSPRRPPFYNEQFF. V usage is TRBV7-8 and J usage is TRBJ2-1; D unresolved. The CDR3 loop spans 16 amino acids. Germline lookup yields CDR1 SGHVS and CDR2 FQNEAQ. Trimming took 6 bases from V and 4 from J, leaving 19 bases between them. The variable domain in full, with the rest retrieved from reference TRBV7-8 and TRBJ2-1, is GAGVSQSPRYKVAKRGQDVALRCDPISGHVSLFWYQQALGQGPEFLTYFQNEAQLDKSGLPSDRFFAERPEGSVSTLKIQRTQQEDSAVYLCASSPRRPPFYNEQFFGPGTRLTVL.

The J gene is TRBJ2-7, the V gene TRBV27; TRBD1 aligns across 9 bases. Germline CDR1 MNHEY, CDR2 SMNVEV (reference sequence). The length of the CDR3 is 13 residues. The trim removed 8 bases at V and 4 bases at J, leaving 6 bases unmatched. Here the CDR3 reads CASAPGQGYEQYF. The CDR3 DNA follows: TGTGCCAGCGCCCCGGGACAGGGATACGAGCAGTACTTC.

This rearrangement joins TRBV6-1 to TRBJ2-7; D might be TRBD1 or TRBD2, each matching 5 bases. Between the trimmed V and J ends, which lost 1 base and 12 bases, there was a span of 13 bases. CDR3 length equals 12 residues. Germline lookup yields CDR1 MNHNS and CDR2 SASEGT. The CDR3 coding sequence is TGTGCCAGCAGTGAAGAATATGGGACGGCGTACTTC. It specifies CASSEEYGTAYF.

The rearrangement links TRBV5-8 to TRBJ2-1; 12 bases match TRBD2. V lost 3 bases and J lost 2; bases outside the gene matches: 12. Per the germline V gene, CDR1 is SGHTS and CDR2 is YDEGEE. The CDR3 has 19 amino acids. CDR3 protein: CASSYMGLAGLGAYNEQFF. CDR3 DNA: TGTGCCAGCAGCTACATGGGACTAGCGGGCCTGGGGGCCTACAATGAGCAGTTCTTC.

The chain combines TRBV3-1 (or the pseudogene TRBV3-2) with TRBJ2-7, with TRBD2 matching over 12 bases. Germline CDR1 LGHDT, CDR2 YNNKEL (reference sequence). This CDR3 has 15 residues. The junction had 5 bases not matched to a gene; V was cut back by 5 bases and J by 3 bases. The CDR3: CASSSGLAGNYEQYF. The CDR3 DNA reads TGTGCCAGCAGCTCCGGACTAGCGGGAAACTACGAGCAGTACTTC.

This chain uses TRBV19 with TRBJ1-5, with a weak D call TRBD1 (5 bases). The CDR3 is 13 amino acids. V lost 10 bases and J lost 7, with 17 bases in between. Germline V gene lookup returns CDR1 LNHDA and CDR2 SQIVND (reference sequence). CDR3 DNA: TGTGCCACCTCAGCAGGGCACCAGCAGCCCCAGCATTTT. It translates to CATSAGHQQPQHF.